These T cell receptor beta chains were read from a single sample in a study of graft-versus-host responses after intestinal transplantation. Sequenced by immunoSEQ multiplex PCR; TCRdb stores in-frame clones only, minus some. The repertoire holds 50,000 to 80,000 clones, with approximately 90% as singletons. No antigen is known for these receptors. Sequenced here: unstimulated CD8+ T cells sorted from spleen or lymph node cells, sampled before transplant. Receptors originate from a human donor who was the organ donor for an intestinal transplant. Each CDR3 is given with its conserved first and last residue. D genes are given only for firm matches. Only some rows state a clone size, as once, few, many or a class for expanded clones.

cdr3_aa cdr3_nt clone_size d_call j_call v_call
CASSGTGTSGRSAVDTQYF TGTGCCAGCAGCGGAACCGGGACTAGCGGGAGGTCAGCGGTGGATACGCAGTATTTT NA TRBD2 TRBJ2-3 TRBV9
CASSYSGQGLDAFF TGTGCCAGCAGTTACTCGGGACAGGGTTTGGATGCTTTCTTT once TRBD1 TRBJ1-1 TRBV6-5
CASSLGTGGTEAFF TGCGCCAGCAGCCTTGGGACAGGGGGCACTGAAGCTTTCTTT NA TRBD1 TRBJ1-1 TRBV4-1
CSVGDCPLQDEQFF TGCAGCGTGGGGGACTGTCCTTTGCAGGATGAGCAGTTCTTC once NA TRBJ2-1 TRBV29-1
CASRLTGAGSNQPQHF TGTGCCAGTAGACTTACAGGGGCCGGTAGCAATCAGCCCCAGCATTTT NA TRBD1 TRBJ1-5 TRBV19
CASSLGQRNTEAFF TGTGCCAGCAGCTTAGGACAGCGGAACACTGAAGCTTTCTTT NA NA TRBJ1-1 TRBV7-6
CASSGRETSGRGYNEQFF TGTGCCAGCAGCGGACGGGAGACTAGCGGGAGGGGGTACAATGAGCAGTTCTTC NA TRBD2 TRBJ2-1 TRBV5-4
CASSDASLGEQFF TGTGCCAGCAGTGATGCTAGCCTAGGGGAGCAGTTCTTC NA NA TRBJ2-1 TRBV6-4
CASSHGTAPNEKLFF TGCGCCAGCAGCCACGGGACAGCACCTAATGAAAAACTGTTTTTT NA TRBD1 TRBJ1-4 TRBV4-1
CASSLEGQPQHF TGTGCCAGCAGCTTGGAGGGTCAGCCCCAGCATTTT NA NA TRBJ1-5 TRBV7-9
CASSFVISDEQFF TGTGCCAGCAGTTTTGTGATTTCGGATGAGCAGTTCTTC NA NA TRBJ2-1 TRBV27
CASSGSGTKSSYEQYF TGCGCCAGCAGCGGCTCCGGGACTAAGAGCTCCTACGAGCAGTACTTC NA TRBD2 TRBJ2-7 TRBV5-1
CASSLEDNLNTEAFF TGTGCCAGCAGTTTAGAGGACAACCTGAACACTGAAGCTTTCTTT NA NA TRBJ1-1 TRBV28
CASSPPSERYGYTF TGTGCCAGCTCACCACCATCAGAGAGGTACGGCTACACCTTC NA NA TRBJ1-2 TRBV18
CASSPVKPGELFF TGTGCCAGCAGCCCAGTTAAACCCGGGGAGCTGTTTTTT NA NA TRBJ2-2 TRBV4-2
CASSLPSDSIYF TGTGCCAGCAGCCTACCCTCGGACTCCATATATTTT NA NA TRBJ1-3 TRBV9
CASSLGGGLYGYTF TGTGCCAGCAGCTTAGGCGGAGGCCTTTATGGCTACACCTTC NA NA TRBJ1-2 TRBV11-2
CASSLTGYGYEQYF TGCGCCAGCAGCCTGACAGGGTACGGCTACGAGCAGTACTTC NA TRBD1 TRBJ2-7 TRBV5-1
CASSLTGSYEQYF TGTGCCAGCAGTTTAACAGGGTCCTACGAGCAGTACTTC once NA TRBJ2-7 TRBV27